The clone carrying this T cell receptor delta chain turned up a few times. Its specificity is unknown. TCRdb records a much larger clone's protein for this DNA, with a difference at residue 6 that likely arises from a read error; the protein given is the translation of the DNA. This record belongs to a study of γδ T cells in repeated Plasmodium falciparum infection. For the study at large: Malian children with intense seasonal malaria exposure were compared with matched Australian children.

Study findings and constraints: Donors in Mali lived in a small rural village, largely one ethnic group. Compared with Australian children, Malian Vdelta2-negative repertoires seemed more clonal, less diverse, less shared.

Vgamma9/Vdelta2+ and Vdelta2-negative gammadelta T cells were flow-sorted from PBMC for bulk sequencing. TCRdb reprocessed the multiplex PCR reads using CATT. The sample includes around 89,000 delta-chain clones, 1.4% to 1.5% of them seen just once. Germline V gene sequence: CDR1 TSWWSYY, CDR2 QGS. V was shortened by 1 base and J by 0 bases, with 12 bases between the two germline ends. The CDR3 has 16 residues. The chain couples TRDV1 to TRDJ1; D not resolved. The sample taken for sequencing was gamma-delta T cells from blood. This clonotype was obtained from a pool of human donors (malaria-infected and uninfected, not separated). In DNA, the CDR3 is TGTGCTCTTGGGGAACAGGGCCGTTTCAACACCGATAAACTCATCTTT. Protein: CALGEQGRFNTDKLIF.